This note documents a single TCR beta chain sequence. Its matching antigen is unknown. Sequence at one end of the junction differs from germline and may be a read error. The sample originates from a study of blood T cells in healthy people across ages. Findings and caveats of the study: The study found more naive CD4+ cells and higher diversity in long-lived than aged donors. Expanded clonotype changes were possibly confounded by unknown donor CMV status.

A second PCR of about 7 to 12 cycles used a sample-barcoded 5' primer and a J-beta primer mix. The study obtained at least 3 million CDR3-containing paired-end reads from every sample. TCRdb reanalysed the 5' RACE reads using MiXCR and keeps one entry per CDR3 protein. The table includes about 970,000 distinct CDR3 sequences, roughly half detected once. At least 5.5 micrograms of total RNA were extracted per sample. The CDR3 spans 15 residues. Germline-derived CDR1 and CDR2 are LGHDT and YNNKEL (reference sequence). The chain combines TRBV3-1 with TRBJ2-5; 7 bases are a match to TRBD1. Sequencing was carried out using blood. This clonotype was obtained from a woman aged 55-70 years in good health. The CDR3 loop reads CASSHRETGSETQYF. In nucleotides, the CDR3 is TGTGCCAGTAGCCACCGCGAGACAGGGTCCGAGACCCAGTACTTC.